Shown below are 28 T cell receptor beta chains from a single sample sequenced in a study of T-cell memory formation after mild COVID-19. TCRdb recomputed calls from the 5' RACE reads with MiXCR, one row per CDR3 protein. The sample lists about 250,000 distinct CDR3 sequences, approximately 19% occurring once. Material for sequencing was PBMCs or a T cell subset sorted from them (not recorded which). The source is a man aged 18-30 years who had mild COVID-19 (a few samples of this study predate the infection). Cell type and time point are not known.

This clonotype was counted between two and nine times. The V call is TRBV7-3, the J call TRBJ2-1, with 9 bases lining up with TRBD2. The CDR3 runs 14 residues. CDR1 SGHTA and CDR2 FQGTGA come from the germline V gene. V lost 5 bases, J lost 5 bases, and 4 bases stayed unmatched. CDR3 nucleotide sequence: TGTGCCAGCAGCCCTAGCGGGAACAACAATGAGCAGTTCTTC. Protein: CASSPSGNNNEQFF.

This clonotype was picked up a small number of times. V gene TRBV28 combines with J gene TRBJ1-2; no definite D call. Trimming cost V 2 bases and J 5 bases, with 6 bases left between them. The CDR3 runs 12 residues. The germline CDR1 and CDR2 sequences are MDHEN and SYDVKM. CDR3 residues: CASSLKPYGYTF. CDR3 DNA: TGTGCCAGCAGTTTAAAACCGTATGGCTACACCTTC.

This clonotype was seen a few times. J is TRBJ2-1 and V is TRBV10-2; D perhaps matches TRBD1 (5 bases). The germline CDR1 and CDR2 sequences are WSHSY and SAAADI. Deletions cut 4 bases from V and 2 bases from J, with 12 bases between. The CDR3 consists of 15 residues. CDR3 region: CASSGARVAYNEQFF. The CDR3 DNA reads TGCGCCAGCAGTGGGGCCAGGGTTGCCTACAATGAGCAGTTCTTC.

This clonotype was counted between two and nine times. The chain couples TRBV5-1 to TRBJ1-3, with D unresolved. The germline gives CDR1 SGHRS, CDR2 YFSETQ. CDR3 length equals 16 residues. V was shortened by 4 bases and J by 0 bases, with 14 bases between the two germline ends. CDR3 residues: CASSGQGYPSGNTIYF. Written as DNA, the CDR3 is TGCGCCAGCAGCGGTCAAGGGTATCCCTCTGGAAACACCATATATTTT.

This clonotype was observed a handful of times. The CDR3 region has the DNA TGCAGCGTTGTGTGGGGGTTCTCTGGAAACACCATATATTTT. Its translation: CSVVWGFSGNTIYF. The chain is built from TRBV29-1 and TRBJ1-3, with a weak D call TRBD1 (5 bases). V lost 4 bases and J lost 0, with 10 bases in between. Per the germline V gene, CDR1 is SQVTM and CDR2 is ANQGSEA. This CDR3 has 14 amino acids.

This clonotype was seen a few times. CDR3 residues: CASSWEGVGNQPQHF. The CDR3 coding sequence is TGCGCCAGCAGTTGGGAGGGCGTGGGGAATCAGCCCCAGCATTTT. V and J are TRBV5-1 and TRBJ1-5; D remains unclear. This CDR3 has 15 amino acids. V was trimmed by 5 bases and J by 4 bases, leaving 16 bases between them. Germline V gene sequence: CDR1 SGHRS, CDR2 YFSETQ. Using reference TRBV5-1 and TRBJ1-5 for the parts outside the CDR3, the full variable domain is KAGVTQTPRYLIKTRGQQVTLSCSPISGHRSVSWYQQTPGQGLQFLFEYFSETQRNKGNFPGRFSGRQFSNSRSEMNVSTLELGDSALYLCASSWEGVGNQPQHFGDGTRLSIL.

This clonotype was seen only a few times. This chain uses TRBV7-8 with TRBJ2-3, with D possibly being TRBD1 (5 bases). Germline assignment: CDR1 SGHVS and CDR2 FQNEAQ. This CDR3 region has 17 residues. Trimming pared 4 bases from V and 1 base from J, leaving 18 bases between. The CDR3 loop is CASSSYLGGAGTDTQYF. Here the CDR3 DNA reads TGTGCCAGCAGCTCCTATCTGGGTGGGGCTGGCACAGATACGCAGTATTTT.

This sequence joins TRBV4-1 and TRBJ2-7, with a weak D call TRBD1 (5 bases). Deletions cut 3 bases from V and 2 bases from J, with 8 bases between. The length of the CDR3 is 13 residues. CDR1 MGHRA and CDR2 YSYEKL come from the germline V gene. The CDR3 loop reads CASSHQTAYEQYF. The DNA for the CDR3 is TGCGCCAGCAGCCACCAGACAGCCTACGAGCAGTACTTC.

V and J are TRBV6-5 and TRBJ2-3; TRBD2 matches at 11 bases. Germline trimming cut 5 bases from V and 5 bases from J; bases unmatched to any gene: 9. The CDR3 contains 16 residues. Germline-derived CDR1 and CDR2 are MNHEY and SVGAGI. The CDR3 region has the DNA TGTGCCAGCAGTGATCTAGCGGGGGGACGCGGAGATACGCAGTATTTT. Protein product: CASSDLAGGRGDTQYF.

This clonotype was observed a few times. The V gene is TRBV5-1, the J gene TRBJ2-5; TRBD2 is a possible D gene (5 bases). This CDR3 comprises 16 residues. V was pared by 3 bases and J by 4 bases, with 19 bases between. Looked up from germline, CDR1 is SGHRS and CDR2 is YFSETQ. This CDR3 is CASSWTAIRERETQYF. In DNA form, the CDR3 reads TGCGCCAGCAGCTGGACGGCGATAAGGGAGCGAGAGACCCAGTACTTC. Complete variable domain (other parts from reference TRBV5-1 and TRBJ2-5): KAGVTQTPRYLIKTRGQQVTLSCSPISGHRSVSWYQQTPGQGLQFLFEYFSETQRNKGNFPGRFSGRQFSNSRSEMNVSTLELGDSALYLCASSWTAIRERETQYFGPGTRLLVL.

The genes are TRBV29-1 and TRBJ1-5; D unclear. There are 17 residues in the CDR3. Germline V gene data show CDR1 as SQVTM and CDR2 as ANQGSEA. V was pared by 2 bases and J by 0 bases, with 17 bases between. The CDR3 DNA reads as TGCAGCGTTGAACCGGACCCAGTGGGGTATAGCAATCAGCCCCAGCATTTT. Amino acids: CSVEPDPVGYSNQPQHF.

J is TRBJ1-3 and V is TRBV6-2 or TRBV6-3, with TRBD1 matching 7 bases. Germline V gene sequence: CDR1 MNHEY, CDR2 SVGEGT. J gave up 4 bases and V 7 bases, and 4 bases lay outside the gene matches. This CDR3 contains 13 residues. The CDR3 reads CASTGTAGNTIYF. The CDR3 DNA follows: TGTGCCAGCACCGGGACAGCCGGAAACACCATATATTTT.

The chain links TRBV7-2 to TRBJ2-3; the D call may be TRBD1 or TRBD2 (5 bases each). The V gene lost 5 bases and the J gene lost 0 bases, with 12 bases spanning the gap. The CDR3 is 15 amino acids. Germline lookup yields CDR1 SGHTA and CDR2 FQGNSA. CDR3 DNA: TGTGCCAGCAGCGCCCGAGGGGTGAGCACAGATACGCAGTATTTT. Its protein product is CASSARGVSTDTQYF.

The chain couples TRBV12-3 or TRBV12-4 to TRBJ2-1; D ambiguous. V lost 6 bases and J 15 bases, leaving 9 bases between the germline ends. The CDR3 is 9 residues long. This CDR3 is CASRSPLFF. In DNA, the CDR3 is TGTGCCAGCAGGTCTCCCCTGTTCTTC.

This clonotype was seen many times. The chain uses TRBV3-1 and TRBJ2-3; D gene ambiguous. Germline V gives CDR1 LGHDT, CDR2 YNNKEL (reference sequence). This CDR3 spans 15 amino acids. V lost 0 bases and J lost 0, with 7 bases in between. In DNA form, the CDR3 reads TGTGCCAGCAGCCAAGAGTCGGCTAGCACAGATACGCAGTATTTT. Amino acid sequence: CASSQESASTDTQYF.

This clonotype was counted a few times. The gene calls are TRBV7-2 and TRBJ1-5; 9 nucleotides align to TRBD1. Losses at the gene ends were 3 bases for V and 7 bases for J; bases not matched to a gene: 4. The germline gives CDR1 SGHTA, CDR2 FQGNSA. The CDR3 covers 14 residues. CDR3 in amino acids: CASSLFGQGQPQHF. The CDR3 nucleotides are TGTGCCAGCAGCTTGTTCGGACAGGGGCAGCCCCAGCATTTT.

This sequence joins TRBV4-3 and TRBJ2-7; D ambiguous. The CDR3 is 12 residues long. Germline values: CDR1 LGHNA, CDR2 YSLEER. V gave up 4 bases and J gave up 4 bases, with 8 bases separating them. The CDR3 region is CASSRKKYEQYF. Here the CDR3 DNA reads TGCGCCAGCAGCCGCAAAAAATACGAGCAGTACTTC.

This sequence joins TRBV20-1 and TRBJ1-2, with TRBD1 matching over 12 bases. The CDR3 runs 16 residues. CDR1 and CDR2 from the germline V gene are DFQATT and SNEGSKA (reference sequence). V was clipped by 2 bases and J by 3 bases; unmatched bases: 7. The CDR3 nucleotides are TGCAGTGCTAGACTCGGGACAGGGGGCGATGACTATGGCTACACCTTC. Translated, it gives CSARLGTGGDDYGYTF.

The V call is TRBV4-2, the J call TRBJ1-3, with D hard to call. CDR1 and CDR2 from the germline V gene are LGHNA and YNFKEQ. The length of the CDR3 is 15 residues. Deletions cut 3 bases from V and 3 bases from J, with 12 bases between. The DNA of the CDR3 is TGTGCCAGCAGCCACAGACTGGGAGGTGGAAACACCATATATTTT. Translation: CASSHRLGGGNTIYF.

The CDR3 region is CASKGAYSYEQYV. The CDR3 bases are TGTGCCAGCAAGGGGGCCTACTCCTACGAGCAGTACGTC. The V call is TRBV6-2 or TRBV6-3, the J call TRBJ2-7, with 7 bases aligning to TRBD1. J was trimmed by 0 bases and V by 7 bases; bases with no gene match: 3. CDR3 length: 13 residues. Germline V gene data show CDR1 as MNHEY and CDR2 as SVGEGT.

This chain joins TRBV4-3 and TRBJ1-1; D is unresolved. V lost 0 bases to trimming and J lost 0 bases, with 11 bases between them. This CDR3 is 16 amino acids long. Germline V gene sequence: CDR1 LGHNA, CDR2 YSLEER. The CDR3, as DNA: TGCGCCAGCAGCCAAGATTGGCGGGGTCTGAACACTGAAGCTTTCTTT. Its protein is CASSQDWRGLNTEAFF.

This clonotype has only a few counts. The chain uses TRBV7-6 and TRBJ2-5; 8 positions match TRBD2. The J segment lost 5 bases and the V segment lost 2 bases, leaving 4 bases of the junction unmatched. CDR1 is SGHVS, CDR2 FNYEAQ, per germline. This CDR3 spans 14 amino acids. The CDR3 spells CASSLSGGPETQYF. CDR3 nucleotides: TGTGCCAGCAGCTTATCGGGGGGGCCCGAGACCCAGTACTTC.

This clonotype was picked up many times. The chain uses TRBV6-2 or TRBV6-3 and TRBJ2-7; D is undetermined. CDR3 length: 13 residues. The germline CDR1 and CDR2 sequences are MNHEY and SVGEGT. The germline V and J ends were trimmed by 4 bases and 2 bases, with 9 bases remaining between them. CDR3 nucleotides: TGTGCCAGCAGTTTCTACGGAACCTACGAGCAGTACTTC. Its protein product is CASSFYGTYEQYF.

The chain joins TRBV12-3 or TRBV12-4 to TRBJ2-3; tentatively, D is TRBD1 or TRBD2 (5 bases each). This CDR3 has 14 residues. V was shortened by 7 bases and J by 4 bases, with 15 bases between the two germline ends. The CDR3 loop reads CASTPGGYADTQYF. In DNA, the CDR3 is TGTGCCAGCACCCCTGGGGGTTACGCAGATACGCAGTATTTT.

This chain uses TRBV7-2 with TRBJ2-2; no reliable D call. Trimming removed 4 bases from V and 0 bases from J, with 6 bases in between. The CDR3 totals 14 residues. Germline CDR1 reads SGHTA; CDR2 reads FQGNSA. CDR3 loop: CASSWGTNTGELFF. The CDR3 nucleotides read TGTGCCAGCAGCTGGGGTACGAACACCGGGGAGCTGTTTTTT. The full variable domain, completed using reference TRBV7-2 and TRBJ2-2, is GAGVSQSPSNKVTEKGKDVELRCDPISGHTALYWYRQSLGQGLEFLIYFQGNSAPDKSGLPSDRFSAERTGGSVSTLTIQRTQQEDSAVYLCASSWGTNTGELFFGEGSRLTVL.

This clonotype came up many times. CDR3 in DNA: TGCAGTGCTAGAGCGGTCTCAGGGTCTGCCTACGAGCAGTACTTC. It codes for CSARAVSGSAYEQYF. The J gene is TRBJ2-7, the V gene TRBV20-1; a weak D match, TRBD1 (5 bases). Between the trimmed V and J ends, which lost 1 base and 2 bases, there was a span of 15 bases. Germline CDR1 DFQATT, CDR2 SNEGSKA (reference sequence). This CDR3 contains 15 residues.

This chain uses TRBV20-1 with TRBJ2-1, with 11 bases that match TRBD2. The CDR3 totals 14 residues. CDR1 and CDR2 from the germline V gene are DFQATT and SNEGSKA (reference sequence). After removal of 5 bases from V and 8 bases from J, the junction contained 8 bases not matched to a gene. DNA of the CDR3: TGCAGTGCTGTACCGGGACTAGCGGTTGATGAGCAGTTCTTC. It specifies CSAVPGLAVDEQFF.

There are many counts of this clonotype. J is TRBJ2-2 and V is TRBV9; D is possibly TRBD1 (7 bases). The ends were cut back, 0 bases at V and 3 bases at J, with 9 bases in the middle. CDR1 and CDR2 from the germline V gene are SGDLS and YYNGEE. This CDR3 comprises 15 residues. CDR3 sequence reads: CASSVAGGYTGELFF. The CDR3 DNA follows: TGTGCCAGCAGCGTAGCAGGGGGGTACACCGGGGAGCTGTTTTTT.